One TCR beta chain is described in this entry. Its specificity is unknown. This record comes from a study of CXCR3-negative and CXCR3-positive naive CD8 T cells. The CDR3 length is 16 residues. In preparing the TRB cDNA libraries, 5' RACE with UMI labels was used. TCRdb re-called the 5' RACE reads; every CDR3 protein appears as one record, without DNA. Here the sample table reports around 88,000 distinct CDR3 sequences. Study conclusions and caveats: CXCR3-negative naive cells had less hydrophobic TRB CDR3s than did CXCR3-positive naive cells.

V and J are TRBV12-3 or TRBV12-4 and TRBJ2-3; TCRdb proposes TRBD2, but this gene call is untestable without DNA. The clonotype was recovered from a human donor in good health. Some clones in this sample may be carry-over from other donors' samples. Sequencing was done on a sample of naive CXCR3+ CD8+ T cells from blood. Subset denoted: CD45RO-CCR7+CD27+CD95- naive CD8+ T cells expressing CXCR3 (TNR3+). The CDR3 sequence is CASSRTSGSPPDTQYF.